These 24 T cell receptor beta chains share one sample of origin, sequenced in a study of cytomegalovirus exposure and HLA in healthy donors. Primers included in the PCR were 60 Vbeta and 13 Jbeta primers. Profiled with immunoSEQ multiplex PCR; TCRdb holds only in-frame clones, not every one. The data show under 200,000 clones, around four fifths seen once. Sequencing was performed on PBMCs. The receptors shown here come from a woman under 30 in good health and CMV-seronegative.

The V and J genes are TRBV7-3 and TRBJ2-1; 14 bases line up with TRBD2. Germline-derived CDR1 and CDR2 are SGHTA and FQGTGA. V was pared by 5 bases and J by 8 bases, with 5 bases of the junction left unmatched. CDR3 length: 15 amino acids. The DNA of the CDR3 is TGTGCCAGCAGCCAAGGGACTAGCGGGGGATATGAGCAGTTCTTC. Its translation is CASSQGTSGGYEQFF.

The V gene is TRBV5-1, the J gene TRBJ1-4; 7 positions match TRBD1. Germline assignment: CDR1 SGHRS and CDR2 YFSETQ. The CDR3 spans 15 residues. The J segment lost 8 bases and the V segment lost 1 base, leaving 8 bases of the junction unmatched. DNA for the CDR3: TGCGCCAGCAGCTTGACAGGGGACCAATGGGAAAAACTGTTTTTT. This translates into CASSLTGDQWEKLFF.

J is TRBJ2-1 and V is TRBV5-1; 11 positions match TRBD2. Germline assignment: CDR1 SGHRS and CDR2 YFSETQ. The CDR3 loop spans 18 amino acids. With 3 bases clipped from V and 0 bases from J, the junction kept 8 bases outside the gene matches. CDR3 bases: TGCGCCAGCAGCTGGGGAATTAGCGGGGGGGTCTCCTACAATGAGCAGTTCTTC. It yields the protein CASSWGISGGVSYNEQFF.

In this sample, this clone turned up once. The chain's CDR3 is CASSERTGGSYGYTF. CDR3 DNA: TGCGCCAGCAGTGAGAGGACGGGGGGCTCGTATGGCTACACCTTC. This sequence joins TRBV10-2 and TRBJ1-2, with D perhaps TRBD1 (6 bases). Trimming removed 2 bases at V and 5 bases at J, with 15 bases between. This CDR3 contains 15 residues. The germline V gene encodes CDR1 WSHSY and CDR2 SAAADI.

The rearrangement joins TRBV7-9 to TRBJ2-7; 7 bases are a match to TRBD1. Germline V gene data show CDR1 as SEHNR and CDR2 as FQNEAQ (reference sequence). The trim removed 5 bases at V and 2 bases at J, leaving 6 bases unmatched. This CDR3 comprises 14 residues. DNA of the CDR3: TGTGCCAGCAGCCCCCCGGGACAGACCTACGAGCAGTACTTC. It encodes CASSPPGQTYEQYF. Filled out from reference TRBV7-9 and TRBJ2-7, the complete variable domain reads DTGVSQNPRHKITKRGQNVTFRCDPISEHNRLYWYRQTLGQGPEFLTYFQNEAQLEKSRLLSDRFSAERPKGSFSTLEIQRTEQGDSAMYLCASSPPGQTYEQYFGPGTRLTVT.

This clone was detected a few times. V gene TRBV5-1 combines with J gene TRBJ2-7; D ambiguous. This CDR3 is 15 amino acids long. CDR1 and CDR2 (germline): SGHRS, YFSETQ. Deletions cut 4 bases from V and 2 bases from J, with 16 bases between. For the CDR3, the DNA is TGCGCCAGCAGCCCGCTCGCCGGGTCAACCTACGAGCAGTACTTC. This encodes CASSPLAGSTYEQYF.

This clone was seen just once. The rearrangement links TRBV6-5 to TRBJ1-1; D call uncertain. The CDR3 length is 12 residues. Germline V lookup: CDR1 MNHEY, CDR2 SVGAGI. Trimming removed 6 bases from V and 5 bases from J, with 10 bases in between. CDR3 nucleotides: TGTGCCAGCAGCGACGGGTATACTGAAGCTTTCTTT. Its protein is CASSDGYTEAFF.

V usage is TRBV5-1 and J usage is TRBJ1-4, with 10 bases that match TRBD1. Trimming removed 7 bases from V and 8 bases from J; junction bases left unmatched: 8. The germline gives CDR1 SGHRS, CDR2 YFSETQ. The CDR3 runs 14 residues. CDR3 amino acids: CASRQGAAGEKLFF. The CDR3 nucleotides are TGCGCCAGCCGACAGGGGGCGGCAGGGGAAAAACTGTTTTTT. The variable domain in full, with the rest retrieved from reference TRBV5-1 and TRBJ1-4, is KAGVTQTPRYLIKTRGQQVTLSCSPISGHRSVSWYQQTPGQGLQFLFEYFSETQRNKGNFPGRFSGRQFSNSRSEMNVSTLELGDSALYLCASRQGAAGEKLFFGSGTQLSVL.

The J gene is TRBJ1-3, the V gene TRBV4-1, with D possibly being TRBD1 (6 bases). V lost 4 bases to trimming and J lost 0 bases, with 19 bases between them. Per germline, CDR1 MGHRA and CDR2 YSYEKL. CDR3 length equals 18 residues. The DNA for the CDR3 is TGCGCCAGCAGCCTTGGGGGCAGGGGAAGGTTCTCTGGAAACACCATATATTTT. Translating it yields CASSLGGRGRFSGNTIYF.

The chain combines TRBV19 with TRBJ2-3; 10 nucleotides match TRBD2. V lost 8 bases, J lost 7 bases, and 15 bases stayed unmatched. The CDR3 covers 16 residues. Germline V gene data show CDR1 as LNHDA and CDR2 as SQIVND (reference sequence). The CDR3 nucleotides are TGTGCCAGTGAAGGATTCCTCGGGACTAGCGTATATACGCAGTATTTT. Translation gives CASEGFLGTSVYTQYF. The variable domain in full, completed from reference TRBV19 and TRBJ2-3, reads DGGITQSPKYLFRKEGQNVTLSCEQNLNHDAMYWYRQDPGQGLRLIYYSQIVNDFQKGDIAEGYSVSREKKESFPLTVTSAQKNPTAFYLCASEGFLGTSVYTQYFGPGTRLTVL.

The chain couples TRBV6-5 to TRBJ1-1, with 8 bases aligning to TRBD1. V shed 6 bases, J shed 11 bases, and the junction held 5 bases outside the gene matches. CDR1 is MNHEY and CDR2 is SVGAGI in the germline V gene. The CDR3 length is 11 residues. The CDR3 bases are TGTGCCAGCAGCTCCGACAGGGGCGCTTTCTTT. It encodes CASSSDRGAFF.

This clone was observed a handful of times. At one end, the junction sequence differs from germline, possibly due to a read error. The chain has TRBV7-9 and TRBJ2-4, with 7 bases lining up with TRBD1. CDR3 size: 15 residues. Germline CDR1 reads SEHNR; CDR2 reads FQNEAQ (reference sequence). The CDR3 region has the DNA TGTTCCAGCAGCTTAGGGGGCAGGGCCAAAAACATTCAGTACTTC. The encoded protein is CSSSLGGRAKNIQYF.

The V gene is TRBV7-9, the J gene TRBJ1-1; D not resolved. The ends were cut back, 7 bases at V and 2 bases at J, with 14 bases in the middle. The germline gives CDR1 SEHNR, CDR2 FQNEAQ (reference sequence). The CDR3 is 14 residues long. This CDR3 is CASTTTGFNTEAFF. CDR3 nucleotides: TGTGCCAGCACCACGACGGGATTTAACACTGAAGCTTTCTTT.

The chain combines TRBV11-2 with TRBJ2-2; weak D call: TRBD2 (6 bases). From germline, CDR1 is SGHAT and CDR2 FQNNGV. Trimming took 0 bases from V and 4 from J, leaving 18 bases between them. The CDR3 loop spans 18 amino acids. The CDR3 coding sequence is TGTGCCAGCAGCTTAGATATGTTCGGGAGCGGCGGCACCGGGGAGCTGTTTTTT. This gives the protein CASSLDMFGSGGTGELFF.

The chain has TRBV6-5 and TRBJ2-3; the D is unclear. Germline CDR1 and CDR2: MNHEY and SVGAGI. The CDR3 loop spans 14 amino acids. V was clipped by 4 bases and J by 2 bases, with 10 bases between them. The CDR3 is CASSWARPTDTQYF. In nucleotides, the CDR3 is TGTGCCAGCAGTTGGGCCAGGCCCACAGATACGCAGTATTTT.

The chain combines TRBV28 with TRBJ1-2; unclear D gene. CDR1 and CDR2 (germline): MDHEN, SYDVKM. V lost 5 bases and J 2 bases, leaving 9 bases between the germline ends. This CDR3 has 13 residues. CDR3 DNA: TGTGCCAGCAGTACCACCGCGAACTATGGCTACACCTTC. This encodes CASSTTANYGYTF.

The chain joins TRBV28 to TRBJ2-1; TRBD2 aligns across 7 bases. V lost 3 bases to trimming and J lost 9 bases; unmatched junction nucleotides: 8. The CDR3 contains 14 residues. Germline assignment: CDR1 MDHEN and CDR2 SYDVKM. The CDR3 DNA is TGTGCCAGCAGTTTCGGCGGGAGTGCGGGTGAGCAGTTCTTC. The encoded protein is CASSFGGSAGEQFF.

The chain recombines TRBV5-1 with TRBJ2-7, with TRBD2 matching over 8 bases. The trim removed 7 bases at V and 3 bases at J, leaving 9 bases unmatched. The CDR3 is 14 residues long. Looked up from germline, CDR1 is SGHRS and CDR2 is YFSETQ. The CDR3 protein is CASWDGRADYEQYF. The CDR3 DNA follows: TGCGCCAGCTGGGACGGGAGGGCCGACTACGAGCAGTACTTC. The full variable domain, its missing parts supplied by reference TRBV5-1 and TRBJ2-7, is KAGVTQTPRYLIKTRGQQVTLSCSPISGHRSVSWYQQTPGQGLQFLFEYFSETQRNKGNFPGRFSGRQFSNSRSEMNVSTLELGDSALYLCASWDGRADYEQYFGPGTRLTVT.

This chain uses TRBV7-9 with TRBJ2-7; 12 bases fit TRBD1. Germline V lookup: CDR1 SEHNR, CDR2 FQNEAQ (reference sequence). CDR3 length: 17 amino acids. V trimming: 2 bases; J trimming: 5 bases; junction bases outside the gene matches: 10. The CDR3 is CASSLPGQGAVLHEQYF. DNA of the CDR3: TGTGCCAGCAGCTTACCGGGACAGGGGGCTGTCCTCCACGAGCAGTACTTC.

The chain employs TRBV5-1 and TRBJ2-2; 10 nucleotides match TRBD1. There are 17 residues in the CDR3. Looked up from germline, CDR1 is SGHRS and CDR2 is YFSETQ. V lost 3 bases to trimming and J lost 1 base; unmatched junction nucleotides: 6. CDR3 nucleotides: TGCGCCAGCAGCTCAGCCGGGACAGGGGAGAACACCGGGGAGCTGTTTTTT. It yields the protein CASSSAGTGENTGELFF. The variable domain in full, with the rest retrieved from reference TRBV5-1 and TRBJ2-2, is KAGVTQTPRYLIKTRGQQVTLSCSPISGHRSVSWYQQTPGQGLQFLFEYFSETQRNKGNFPGRFSGRQFSNSRSEMNVSTLELGDSALYLCASSSAGTGENTGELFFGEGSRLTVL.

This clone was seen a few times. The chain is built from TRBV10-2 and TRBJ1-5; 9 bases are shared with TRBD1. The CDR3 runs to 15 residues. Per the germline V gene, CDR1 is WSHSY and CDR2 is SAAADI. Losses at the gene ends were 6 bases for V and 0 bases for J; bases not matched to a gene: 3. This CDR3 is CASRTGGTSNQPQHF. For the CDR3, the DNA is TGCGCCAGCAGGACAGGGGGAACTAGCAATCAGCCCCAGCATTTT.

J is TRBJ2-5 and V is TRBV2, with a tentative D call TRBD1 (6 bases). The J call is uncertain, as TRBJ2-7 better fits the DNA end. The length of the CDR3 is 13 residues. The germline V gene encodes CDR1 SNHLY and CDR2 FYNNEI. For the CDR3, the DNA is TGTGCCACCAAACAGGGTGGCACCTACGAGCAGTACTTC. Protein sequence: CATKQGGTYEQYF.

The chain joins TRBV6-4 to TRBJ2-5; the match to TRBD1 covers 9 bases. J lost 4 bases, V lost 2 bases, and 8 bases had no gene match. Germline V gene lookup returns CDR1 MRHNA and CDR2 SNTAGT. This CDR3 has 16 amino acids. CDR3 coding DNA: TGTGCCAGCAGTGACAGCTATGGGACAGGGATAGAGACCCAGTACTTC. Translation gives CASSDSYGTGIETQYF.

V usage is TRBV2 and J usage is TRBJ2-3, with 9 bases that match TRBD1. Germline V CDR1 and CDR2: SNHLY, FYNNEI. V lost 7 bases, J lost 2 bases, and 7 bases stayed unmatched. The CDR3 has 15 residues. For the CDR3, the DNA is TGTGCCAGCACACCGGGACAGGGCTTCACAGATACGCAGTATTTT. This encodes CASTPGQGFTDTQYF.